Each of the 26 T cell receptor beta chains below was sequenced from the same sample in a study of T cell responses to AZD1222 COVID-19 vaccine. The data were produced by immunoSEQ multiplex PCR, yet TCRdb's version contains in-frame clones alone and is incomplete. The top ten hold approximately 17% of the sample, which has about 110,000 clones, 88% seen once. The material sequenced was peripheral blood, taken on day 0 of AZD1222 vaccination. These receptors all come from an adult in good health.

The rearrangement links TRBV5-6 to TRBJ1-2, with D uncertain. V dropped 0 bases and J dropped 0 bases, with 12 bases sitting between them. Germline V gene data show CDR1 as SGHDT and CDR2 as YYEEEE. The CDR3 length is 16 residues. This chain's CDR3 is CASSLAYGLSNYGYTF. The CDR3 DNA reads as TGTGCCAGCAGCTTGGCCTATGGACTGTCTAACTATGGCTACACCTTC.

The chain recombines TRBV6-5 with TRBJ2-2; 8 bases match TRBD1. Looked up from germline, CDR1 is MNHEY and CDR2 is SVGAGI. The length of the CDR3 is 14 residues. Unmatched junction bases numbered 4, after V lost 5 bases and J lost 5 bases. The CDR3 DNA is TGTGCCAGCAGTACCCGGACAGGGACCGGGGAGCTGTTTTTT. This codes for CASSTRTGTGELFF.

The V gene is TRBV4-1, the J gene TRBJ2-2; D not certain. V lost 0 bases to trimming and J lost 3 bases, with 20 bases between them. This CDR3 contains 19 residues. Germline V gene lookup returns CDR1 MGHRA and CDR2 YSYEKL. The CDR3 DNA reads as TGCGCCAGCAGCCAAGATCCCCACGCACAGCTTTTCGACACCGGGGAGCTGTTTTTT. It is translated as CASSQDPHAQLFDTGELFF.

The J gene is TRBJ1-1, the V gene TRBV5-1, with 9 bases lining up with TRBD1. The CDR3 consists of 14 residues. With 4 bases clipped from V and 7 bases from J, the junction kept 8 bases outside the gene matches. From germline, CDR1 is SGHRS and CDR2 YFSETQ. The chain's CDR3 is CASSPTGQGSEAFF. In nucleotides, the CDR3 is TGCGCCAGCAGCCCAACCGGACAGGGGAGTGAAGCTTTCTTT.

The V and J genes are TRBV12-3 or TRBV12-4 and TRBJ1-2, with D hard to call. Deletions cut 3 bases from V and 7 bases from J, with 9 bases between. This CDR3 has 12 amino acids. CDR3 sequence (DNA): TGTGCCAGCAGTTTCTTCGGGTTTGGCTACACCTTC. This encodes CASSFFGFGYTF.

The chain employs TRBV14 and TRBJ2-7, with a weak D call TRBD1 (5 bases). Germline CDR1 SGHDN, CDR2 FVKESK. This CDR3 spans 13 amino acids. Trimming removed 4 bases at V and 3 bases at J, with 10 bases between. This CDR3 is CASSRTGFYEQYF. CDR3 bases: TGTGCCAGCAGCCGCACAGGCTTCTACGAGCAGTACTTC.

The rearrangement uses TRBV28 and TRBJ2-2, with 13 bases aligning to TRBD2. After removal of 7 bases from V and 1 base from J, the junction contained 6 bases not matched to a gene. The length of the CDR3 is 17 residues. Germline CDR1 is MDHEN and CDR2 is SYDVKM. The CDR3 sequence: CASIRLAGGLNTGELFF. CDR3 nucleotides: TGTGCCAGCATCCGACTAGCGGGGGGACTGAACACCGGGGAGCTGTTTTTT.

The rearrangement joins TRBV30 to TRBJ2-7; D gene ambiguous. Trimming removed 4 bases from V and 0 bases from J, with 13 bases in between. This CDR3 region has 14 residues. CDR1 is GTSNPN and CDR2 is SVGIG in the germline V gene (reference sequence). As DNA, the CDR3 is TGTGCCTGGATCGGCGAGGAATCCTCCTACGAGCAGTACTTC. It specifies CAWIGEESSYEQYF.

This chain joins TRBV11-1 and TRBJ1-1; a weak D match, TRBD1 (6 bases). Germline CDR1 SGHAT, CDR2 FQDESV (reference sequence). V shed 2 bases and J shed 3 bases, with 10 bases lying between them. The CDR3 sequence is 14 residues long. In DNA, the CDR3 is TGTGCCAGCAGCTTATTGAGGGGGGACACTGAAGCTTTCTTT. Its translation: CASSLLRGDTEAFF.

The chain joins TRBV7-2 to TRBJ1-1; perhaps TRBD1 as D (5 bases). CDR1 SGHTA and CDR2 FQGNSA come from the germline V gene. This CDR3 comprises 15 residues. Trimming removed 4 bases from V and 5 bases from J, with 17 bases in between. The CDR3 sequence: CASSSPGPLITEAFF. The CDR3 nucleotides read TGTGCCAGCAGCTCCCCGGGACCCCTGATTACTGAAGCTTTCTTT.

The table lists this clone with a few counts. The chain combines TRBV2 with TRBJ1-4, with unresolved D. The V gene lost 7 bases and the J gene lost 5 bases, with 14 bases spanning the gap. CDR1 and CDR2 from the germline V gene are SNHLY and FYNNEI. CDR3 length: 14 residues. The CDR3 DNA reads as TGTGCCAGCATTTCCGGAGGTCAGAATGAAAAACTGTTTTTT. It encodes CASISGGQNEKLFF.

CDR3 region: CASSLSGGGDTQYF. CDR3 DNA sequence: TGTGCCAGCAGCCTTAGCGGGGGAGGAGATACGCAGTATTTT. The genes are TRBV4-2 and TRBJ2-3; 9 nucleotides agree with TRBD2. The CDR3 totals 14 residues. Germline trimming cut 4 bases from V and 5 bases from J; bases unmatched to any gene: 4. Germline CDR1 LGHNA, CDR2 YNFKEQ.

This chain links TRBV15 with TRBJ2-2, with D perhaps matching TRBD1 (6 bases). Trimming stripped 1 base from V and 5 bases from J, with 8 bases between. CDR1 LNHNV and CDR2 YYDKDF come from the germline V gene (reference sequence). The CDR3 has 14 residues. CDR3 coding DNA: TGTGCCACCAGCAGAGCAGGGGAAACCGGGGAGCTGTTTTTT. Translating gives CATSRAGETGELFF.

The chain has TRBV19 and TRBJ1-1, with D tentatively TRBD1 (6 bases). Germline CDR1 reads LNHDA; CDR2 reads SQIVND (reference sequence). V was trimmed by 0 bases and J by 10 bases, leaving 12 bases between them. CDR3 length: 13 residues. CDR3 loop: CASSIDSGVGAFF. Here the CDR3 DNA reads TGTGCCAGTAGTATAGACTCAGGGGTTGGAGCTTTCTTT.

This rearrangement joins TRBV12-3 or TRBV12-4 to TRBJ1-4; 7 nucleotides line up with TRBD1. This CDR3 contains 13 residues. V was pared by 7 bases and J by 10 bases, with 9 bases of the junction left unmatched. DNA for the CDR3: TGTGCCAGCACCCTGACAGGGTGGGGAAAACTGTTTTTT. As protein: CASTLTGWGKLFF.

The rearrangement joins TRBV6-2 or TRBV6-3 to TRBJ2-7; D call uncertain. This CDR3 is 14 amino acids long. Deletions cut 2 bases from V and 0 bases from J, with 8 bases between. Germline V gene sequence: CDR1 MNHEY, CDR2 SVGEGT. This CDR3 reads CASSYPGTSYEQYF. The CDR3 DNA is TGTGCCAGCAGTTACCCAGGTACCTCCTACGAGCAGTACTTC.

A single count supports this clone. This chain connects TRBV11-3 to TRBJ2-1; 12 bases match TRBD2. The CDR3 contains 16 residues. The V gene's germline CDR1 is SGHNT and CDR2 YENEEA. The V segment lost 5 bases and the J segment 4 bases; nucleotides outside the gene matches: 6. CDR3 nucleotides: TGTGCCAGCAGCCATACTAGCGGGGGGTCTTACAATGAGCAGTTCTTC. Amino acid sequence: CASSHTSGGSYNEQFF.

The chain combines TRBV7-9 with TRBJ1-4; 7 positions match TRBD1. The CDR3 has 16 residues. The V gene end was trimmed by 1 base and the J gene end by 10 bases; junction bases not matched to a gene: 12. The V gene's germline CDR1 is SEHNR and CDR2 FQNEAQ (reference sequence). This chain's CDR3 is CASSLGGTVRTAKLFF. CDR3 nucleotides: TGTGCCAGCAGCTTAGGGGGGACAGTGAGAACGGCAAAACTGTTTTTT. The entire variable domain, with the rest obtained from reference TRBV7-9 and TRBJ1-4, is as follows: DTGVSQNPRHKITKRGQNVTFRCDPISEHNRLYWYRQTLGQGPEFLTYFQNEAQLEKSRLLSDRFSAERPKGSFSTLEIQRTEQGDSAMYLCASSLGGTVRTAKLFFGSGTQLSVL.

The chain uses TRBV2 and TRBJ1-2; D uncertain. This CDR3 spans 12 amino acids. V lost 7 bases, J lost 4 bases, and 10 bases lay in between. CDR1 is SNHLY and CDR2 is FYNNEI in the germline V gene. The CDR3 region has the DNA TGTGCCAGCAAGGCGGAGATCTATGGCTACACCTTC. It yields the protein CASKAEIYGYTF.

This clone was detected only once. This rearrangement joins TRBV7-9 to TRBJ2-5, with D maybe TRBD1 (5 bases). The CDR3 runs 13 residues. CDR1 and CDR2 (germline): SEHNR, FQNEAQ (reference sequence). Trimming stripped 4 bases from V and 4 bases from J, with 10 bases between. The CDR3 sequence is CASSSDRPETQYF. CDR3 bases: TGTGCCAGCAGCTCCGACAGACCAGAGACCCAGTACTTC. The full variable domain, rest sourced from reference TRBV7-9 and TRBJ2-5, is DTGVSQNPRHKITKRGQNVTFRCDPISEHNRLYWYRQTLGQGPEFLTYFQNEAQLEKSRLLSDRFSAERPKGSFSTLEIQRTEQGDSAMYLCASSSDRPETQYFGPGTRLLVL.

The CDR3 loop is CASGLVLVEHEQYV. In DNA, the CDR3 is TGTGCTAGTGGTTTGGTACTTGTTGAACACGAGCAGTACGTC. The rearrangement joins TRBV12-5 to TRBJ2-7; D unclear. Germline CDR1 and CDR2: LGHNT and FRNRAP. The V and J ends lost 0 bases and 5 bases respectively, with 11 bases between them. CDR3 length equals 14 residues.

This clone occurred once. V gene TRBV4-3 combines with J gene TRBJ1-4, with D tentatively TRBD1 (5 bases). Germline V lookup: CDR1 LGHNA, CDR2 YSLEER. The CDR3 has 15 amino acids. V shed 3 bases and J shed 5 bases, with 13 bases lying between them. The CDR3 DNA reads TGCGCCAGCAGCCAGGAAGGGACTGGAAATGAAAAACTGTTTTTT. This encodes CASSQEGTGNEKLFF.

CDR3 region: CSARDGSEQYV. In DNA, the CDR3 is TGCAGTGCTAGGGATGGGAGCGAGCAGTACGTC. The V gene is TRBV20-1, the J gene TRBJ2-7; D possibly corresponds to TRBD2 (5 bases). The CDR3 has 11 residues. V was pared by 3 bases and J by 6 bases, with 9 bases between. Per the germline V gene, CDR1 is DFQATT and CDR2 is SNEGSKA (reference sequence).

V and J are TRBV7-2 and TRBJ1-2; D is unresolved. The CDR3 has 14 residues. Germline-derived CDR1 and CDR2 are SGHTA and FQGNSA. Trimming left V 2 bases short and J 5 bases short, with 12 bases between. The DNA for the CDR3 is TGTGCCAGCAGCTTACCAGGCCCCTCTTATGGCTACACCTTC. Its translation is CASSLPGPSYGYTF.

The V and J genes are TRBV11-2 and TRBJ2-7, with 9 nucleotides matching TRBD1. V shed 4 bases and J 4 bases; nucleotides not matched to a gene: 5. Germline assignment: CDR1 SGHAT and CDR2 FQNNGV. The CDR3 covers 14 residues. The CDR3 loop reads CASSWGQGAYEQYF. CDR3 DNA: TGTGCCAGCAGCTGGGGACAGGGCGCTTACGAGCAGTACTTC.

This clone has a handful of counts. The J gene is TRBJ2-2, the V gene TRBV27, with unresolved D. V was trimmed by 5 bases and J by 5 bases, leaving 18 bases between them. CDR3 size: 16 residues. Germline CDR1 reads MNHEY; CDR2 reads SMNVEV (reference sequence). The CDR3 loop reads CASSPSLGFLTGELFF. The CDR3 DNA sequence: TGTGCCAGCAGTCCATCCCTAGGGTTTTTGACCGGGGAGCTGTTTTTT.